This is a list of T cell receptor beta chains from one sample in a study of blood T cell repertoires in COVID-19. Sequenced by immunoSEQ multiplex PCR; TCRdb stores in-frame clones only, minus some. The table records about 59,000 clones, 79% of them present only once. The sample taken for sequencing was peripheral blood. The origin of the receptors is a man between 60 and 75 years old with acute or convalescent COVID-19. The CDR3 runs from the conserved cysteine through the conserved F or W. A D gene is named only where the DNA matches it firmly. The size field is filled for only some rows; it gives once, few, many or a size class.

clone size	V gene	J gene	D gene	CDR3 length	CDR3 DNA	CDR3 protein
few	TRBV7-8	TRBJ1-2	-	14	TGTGCCAGCAGCCCACTTGTTTCTAACTATGGCTACACCTTC	CASSPLVSNYGYTF
-	TRBV2	TRBJ2-7	TRBD2	17	TGTGCCAGCAGTGCGGGGGGGACTAGCGGCCCTAGGGACGAGCAGTACTTC	CASSAGGTSGPRDEQYF
-	TRBV28	TRBJ2-3	-	15	TGTGCCAGCAGTTCCCACGCCTCTAGCCCAGATACGCAGTATTTT	CASSSHASSPDTQYF
-	TRBV28	TRBJ1-6	-	12	TGTGCCAGCAGTACCAGGGGTTCACCCCTCCACTTT	CASSTRGSPLHF
-	TRBV11-1	TRBJ2-5	-	12	TGTGCCAGCAGCCAGGGTCAAGAGACCCAGTACTTC	CASSQGQETQYF
-	TRBV27	TRBJ2-2	-	12	TGTGCCAGCAGCTCGAACACCGGGGAGCTGTTTTTT	CASSSNTGELFF
-	TRBV6-5	TRBJ1-4	-	14	TGTGCCAGCAGTCACCGGGACGGGGGGGAAAAACTGTTTTTT	CASSHRDGGEKLFF
once	TRBV5-8	TRBJ2-3	TRBD2	14	TGTGCCAGCAGCTTGCTAGCGGGGACAGATACGCAGTATTTT	CASSLLAGTDTQYF
-	TRBV19	TRBJ1-1	-	14	TGTGCCAGTAGTATACAGGCCATGAACACTGAAGCTTTCTTT	CASSIQAMNTEAFF
-	TRBV5-1	TRBJ2-2	TRBD1	15	TGCGCCAGCAGCTTGTCTCAGGGGGACACCGGGGAGCTGTTTTTT	CASSLSQGDTGELFF
medium-sized	TRBV5-4	TRBJ1-2	-	15	TGTGCCAGCAGCTTGGAAGAGGGGAGGACCTATGGCTACACCTTC	CASSLEEGRTYGYTF
few	TRBV28	TRBJ1-5	TRBD1	16	TGTGCCAGCAGTTTATCGGGACAGGGCCTCAATCAGCCCCAGCATTTT	CASSLSGQGLNQPQHF
-	TRBV19	TRBJ2-5	TRBD2	18	TGTGCCAGTAGTATAAGTCGGCTAGCGGGAGGTGGTTCGGAGACCCAGTACTTC	CASSISRLAGGGSETQYF
-	TRBV5-5	TRBJ2-1	-	15	TGTGCCAGCAGCTGGGGAGGCGGGCGGGACAATGAGCAGTTCTTC	CASSWGGGRDNEQFF
-	TRBV13	TRBJ2-7	-	15	TGTGCCAGCAGCGCCGGACTGAGGCGGGGGCGCGAGCAGTACTTC	CASSAGLRRGREQYF
-	TRBV18	TRBJ1-4	-	14	TGTGCCAGCTCACCGGACAGTCTCGCGGAAAAACTGTTTTTT	CASSPDSLAEKLFF
-	TRBV7-7	TRBJ2-6	-	15	TGTGCCAGCAGCCCCAGGGCTTCTGGGGCCAACGTCCTGACTTTC	CASSPRASGANVLTF
-	TRBV7-9	TRBJ2-3	-	16	TGTGCCAGCAGCTTAGCGCAGGGGTTAAGGACAGATACGCAGTATTTT	CASSLAQGLRTDTQYF
-	TRBV7-7	TRBJ2-3	-	13	TGTGCCAGCAGCTACGGGAGCGCAGATACGCAGTATTTT	CASSYGSADTQYF
-	TRBV29-1	TRBJ2-7	-	13	TGCAGCGGGGGGGATACAGGGAACTACGAGCAGTACTTC	CSGGDTGNYEQYF
-	TRBV7-2	TRBJ2-1	TRBD2	15	TGTGCCAGCAGCTTCGGACTAGCGGAATACAATGAGCAGTTCTTC	CASSFGLAEYNEQFF
once	TRBV9	TRBJ2-7	-	14	TGTGCCAGCAGCCCCCCGGACAGCCACTACGAGCAGTACTTC	CASSPPDSHYEQYF
-	TRBV28	TRBJ2-7	-	14	TGTGCCAGCAGCTCCTCCGGGAGCCAATACGAGCAGTACTTC	CASSSSGSQYEQYF
-	TRBV6-6	TRBJ1-4	TRBD1	14	TGTGCCAGCAGTTCCGGGACAGGAGTAGGGAAACTGTTTTTT	CASSSGTGVGKLFF
few	TRBV21-1	TRBJ2-2	-	17	TGTGCCAGCTCGGGGGCCTCGGAGCGGGAGAAGAGCGGGGAGCTGTTTTTT	CASSGASEREKSGELFF
-	TRBV11-2	TRBJ2-2	-	14	TGTGCCAGCAACCTCGGGGGTTGGACCGGGGAGCTGTTTTTT	CASNLGGWTGELFF
once	TRBV7-2	TRBJ2-5	TRBD1	16	TGTGCCAGCAGCACAAGACCCCGGGACAGGCAAGAGACCCAGTACTTC	CASSTRPRDRQETQYF
few	TRBV7-2	TRBJ1-1	-	13	TGTGCCAGCAGCCGAGGGTGGAACACTGAAGCTTTCTTT	CASSRGWNTEAFF
-	TRBV27	TRBJ2-7	-	16	TGTGCCAGCGGACCCCGGTTGGAGGGCTGGTCCTACGAGCAGTACTTC	CASGPRLEGWSYEQYF
-	TRBV3-1/TRBV3-2	TRBJ1-4	TRBD1	13	TGTGCCAGCGAGGGGGCATCGGGTGAAAAACTGTTTTTT	CASEGASGEKLFF
-	TRBV9	TRBJ1-5	-	15	TGTGCCAGCAGCGTAGGAGGAAACCCAAATCAGCCCCAGCATTTT	CASSVGGNPNQPQHF
-	TRBV28	TRBJ1-6	-	17	TGTGCCAGCAGTTTATTTGGAGGGTTTGGCGAGGATTCACCCCTCCACTTT	CASSLFGGFGEDSPLHF
-	TRBV28	TRBJ2-7	TRBD2	14	TGTGCCAGCAGCCCCGGGACTAGGGGCTACGAGCAGTACTTC	CASSPGTRGYEQYF
-	TRBV27	TRBJ1-3	TRBD1	15	TGTGCCAGCAGTTTACAGGGGACAGCCGGAAACACCATATATTTT	CASSLQGTAGNTIYF
-	TRBV6-1	TRBJ1-1	-	13	TGTGCCAGCAGTGAAATACAAAACACTGAAGCTTTCTTT	CASSEIQNTEAFF
-	TRBV19	TRBJ2-1	-	15	TGTGCCAGTAGGAAGGGGGTCCAAAACCGGGACGAGCAGTTCTTC	CASRKGVQNRDEQFF
few	TRBV18	TRBJ2-6	-	16	TGTGCCAGCTCACCCCAGGCCCTCTCTGGGGCCAACGTCCTGACTTTC	CASSPQALSGANVLTF
-	TRBV2	TRBJ1-2	TRBD1	14	TGTGCCAGCAGCGGGACAGCGACAAACTATGGCTACACCTTC	CASSGTATNYGYTF
-	TRBV5-8	TRBJ1-1	TRBD1	14	TGTGCCAGCCCCGGTGAGACAGGGCCCACTGAAGCTTTCTTT	CASPGETGPTEAFF
-	TRBV27	TRBJ2-7	TRBD1	13	TGTGCCAGCAGTCGACAGGGAATGCCCGAGCAGTACTTC	CASSRQGMPEQYF
once	TRBV12-3/TRBV12-4	TRBJ1-1	-	13	TGTGCCACCATGGCTTACCCAGACACTGAAGCTTTCTTT	CATMAYPDTEAFF
-	TRBV30	TRBJ2-7	TRBD2	16	TGTGCCTGGAGTGACCCGGGACTAGCGGGAGGTCTCGAGCAGTACTTC	CAWSDPGLAGGLEQYF
-	TRBV24-1	TRBJ2-5	TRBD1	14	TGTGCCACCTCTGACAGGGGAAGGCAAGAGACCCAGTACTTC	CATSDRGRQETQYF
-	TRBV4-3	TRBJ1-2	-	16	TGCGCCAGCAGCCAGGCTTTCGTACAGGGTAAAGGTGGCTACACCTTC	CASSQAFVQGKGGYTF
-	TRBV6-6	TRBJ2-7	TRBD2	15	TGTGCCAGCAGTTACACGGGACTAGCTGCCTACGAGCAGTACTTC	CASSYTGLAAYEQYF
-	TRBV19	TRBJ2-7	TRBD2	14	TGTGCCACTTCGGCGGGAGGGAGCTCCTACGAGCAGTACTTC	CATSAGGSSYEQYF
-	TRBV5-1	TRBJ1-3	-	14	TGCGCCAGCAGCTTGCAGGGAACGGGAAACACCATATATTTT	CASSLQGTGNTIYF
-	TRBV27	TRBJ1-1	-	13	TGTGCCAGCAGTTTAGAAGGAGGGACTGAAGCTTTCTTT	CASSLEGGTEAFF
-	TRBV2	TRBJ2-1	TRBD2	16	TGTGCCAGCAGTGAAGTAGGGACTAGCATATACAATGAGCAGTTCTTC	CASSEVGTSIYNEQFF
-	TRBV28	TRBJ1-3	-	14	TGTGCCAGCAGTTTACGACTATTCGGAAACACCATATATTTT	CASSLRLFGNTIYF
once	TRBV5-4	TRBJ2-2	-	16	TGTGCCAGCAGCTTGGGACAGTTCGCGAACACCGGGGAGCTGTTTTTT	CASSLGQFANTGELFF
-	TRBV19	TRBJ1-5	-	14	TGTGCCAGTAGCCCCGACAGGAGCAATCAGCCCCAGCATTTT	CASSPDRSNQPQHF
few	TRBV2	TRBJ2-1	-	13	TGTGCCAGCACGCCGGAACTAGTGAGTGAGCAGTTCTTC	CASTPELVSEQFF
-	TRBV3-1/TRBV3-2	TRBJ2-7	-	11	TGTGCCAGCAGCCAGCTCGGGGTGCAGTACTTC	CASSQLGVQYF